These T cell receptor beta chains were read from a single sample in a study of cytomegalovirus exposure and HLA in healthy donors. Produced via immunoSEQ multiplex PCR; TCRdb's table is partial and in-frame only. This sample has under 150,000 clones, with roughly 78% found just once. The sequencing input was PBMCs. The receptors were sampled from a male donor in good health and CMV-seronegative. Each CDR3 is given with its conserved first and last residue. Each record gives: J gene, clone size, D gene, V gene, CDR3 protein, CDR3 DNA. A D gene is named only where the DNA matches it firmly. Part of the rows lack a size; the others show once, few, many or a class for expanded clones.

>TRBJ2-1|-|-|TRBV5-1
CASSLALQGNNEQFF
TGCGCCAGCAGCTTGGCCTTACAGGGTAATAATGAGCAGTTCTTC
>TRBJ1-1|-|-|TRBV25-1
CASRRDTRNTEAFF
TGTGCCAGCAGGAGGGACACTCGGAACACTGAAGCTTTCTTT
>TRBJ1-1|-|-|TRBV2
CASKRRGSAFF
TGTGCCAGTAAACGTCGGGGTTCGGCTTTCTTT
>TRBJ2-5|-|TRBD2|TRBV5-6
CASSGGGLTESQYF
TGTGCCAGCAGCGGGGGGGGTTTGACGGAGAGCCAGTACTTC
>TRBJ2-7|-|TRBD2|TRBV18
CASSPVGGANEQYF
TGTGCCAGCTCCCCCGTCGGGGGGGCAAATGAGCAGTACTTC
>TRBJ2-5|-|-|TRBV5-1
CASSLTSQETQYF
TGCGCCAGCAGCTTAACAAGCCAAGAGACCCAGTACTTC
>TRBJ2-2|-|-|TRBV6-5
CASISDTGELFF
TGTGCCAGCATCTCTGACACCGGGGAGCTGTTTTTT
>TRBJ1-5|-|-|TRBV10-3
CAISVGTWQPQHF
TGTGCCATCAGTGTTGGGACATGGCAGCCCCAGCATTTT
>TRBJ2-3|-|TRBD1|TRBV19
CASSARTGRWDTQYF
TGTGCCAGTAGTGCCCGGACAGGGAGGTGGGATACGCAGTATTTT
>TRBJ1-2|-|-|TRBV9
CASSPWAGNDYGYTF
TGTGCCAGCAGCCCGTGGGCAGGAAATGACTATGGCTACACCTTC
>TRBJ2-7|-|-|TRBV11-2
CASSTGSYEQYF
TGTGCCAGCAGCACGGGGTCCTACGAGCAGTACTTC
>TRBJ1-1|-|-|TRBV27
CASKAGTALHEAFF
TGTGCCAGCAAGGCGGGGACGGCGCTACATGAAGCTTTCTTT
>TRBJ2-1|once|TRBD2|TRBV11-2
CASSLVGGGNEQFF
TGTGCCAGCAGCTTAGTGGGGGGGGGCAATGAGCAGTTCTTC
>TRBJ2-7|-|TRBD1|TRBV7-9
CSSSRGPRDRSYEQYF
TGTTCCAGCAGCCGAGGCCCACGGGACAGGTCCTACGAGCAGTACTTC
>TRBJ1-2|-|-|TRBV7-2
CASSLRGRGTPYGYTF
TGTGCCAGCAGCTTACGGGGTCGCGGGACCCCTTATGGCTACACCTTC
>TRBJ1-2|-|-|TRBV7-9
CASSLGSGMDGYTF
TGTGCCAGCAGCTTAGGTTCAGGGATGGATGGCTACACCTTC
>TRBJ2-7|few|-|TRBV9
CASSVGVQEGEQYF
TGTGCCAGCAGCGTAGGGGTTCAGGAGGGCGAGCAGTACTTC
>TRBJ2-2|-|-|TRBV19
CASSGYGNTGELFF
TGTGCCAGTAGCGGTTACGGGAACACCGGGGAGCTGTTTTTT
>TRBJ2-5|-|TRBD1|TRBV11-2
CASSVTGPQETQYF
TGTGCCAGCAGCGTGACAGGGCCCCAAGAGACCCAGTACTTC
>TRBJ2-5|-|TRBD1|TRBV7-9
CASRNSGGGQETQYF
TGTGCCAGCAGAAACTCAGGGGGTGGCCAAGAGACCCAGTACTTC
>TRBJ1-2|-|-|TRBV30
CAWNVQGYGYTF
TGTGCCTGGAATGTACAGGGTTATGGCTACACCTTC
>TRBJ2-2|-|-|TRBV28
CASRAGVPGELFF
TGTGCCAGCAGGGCTGGAGTTCCCGGGGAGCTGTTTTTT
>TRBJ1-1|few|-|TRBV5-6
CASSLLRANTEAFF
TGTGCCAGCAGCTTGCTCCGAGCGAACACTGAAGCTTTCTTT
>TRBJ2-2|-|-|TRBV19
CASSLRAGELFF
TGTGCCAGTAGTCTACGGGCCGGGGAGCTGTTTTTT
>TRBJ2-7|-|TRBD1|TRBV18
CASSPLGQGAKEQYF
TGTGCCAGCTCACCACTGGGACAGGGGGCTAAAGAGCAGTACTTC
>TRBJ2-7|-|TRBD1|TRBV5-1
CASSRTGPYEQYF
TGCGCCAGCAGCCGGACAGGCCCCTACGAGCAGTACTTC
>TRBJ2-3|-|-|TRBV7-9
CASSPWAGASTDTQYF
TGTGCCAGCAGCCCTTGGGCGGGGGCATCCACAGATACGCAGTATTTT
>TRBJ1-6|few|-|TRBV6-6
CASRGGPNSPLHF
TGTGCCAGCCGGGGAGGCCCTAATTCACCCCTCCACTTT
>TRBJ2-3|-|-|TRBV5-1
CASSLIGGAFTDTQYF
TGCGCCAGCAGCTTGATAGGGGGAGCGTTCACAGATACGCAGTATTTT
>TRBJ2-6|-|-|TRBV5-4
CASSLGTLTRGANVLTF
TGTGCCAGCAGCTTGGGGACACTAACGCGGGGGGCCAACGTCCTGACTTTC
>TRBJ2-2|-|TRBD1|TRBV4-3
CASSQDSRGLVGELFF
TGCGCCAGCAGCCAAGATTCCAGGGGGCTGGTCGGGGAGCTGTTTTTT
>TRBJ1-4|-|-|TRBV28
CASRRGGANEKLFF
TGTGCCAGCAGAAGGGGGGGAGCTAATGAAAAACTGTTTTTT
>TRBJ2-7|-|-|TRBV11-2
CASSLVRSGDEQYF
TGTGCCAGCAGCTTAGTTAGAAGCGGCGACGAGCAGTACTTC
>TRBJ2-2|-|-|TRBV27
CASSLSQGGGELFF
TGTGCCAGCAGTTTATCGCAGGGTGGCGGGGAGCTGTTTTTT
>TRBJ1-1|-|TRBD1|TRBV5-5
CASSRDDRGDTEAFF
TGTGCCAGCAGCCGAGACGACAGGGGAGACACTGAAGCTTTCTTT
>TRBJ1-2|-|TRBD1|TRBV19
CATTGDSIYGHTF
TGTGCCACGACAGGGGACAGCATTTATGGCCACACCTTC
>TRBJ2-2|once|-|TRBV7-9
CSSSFYPNTGELFF
TGTTCCAGCAGCTTCTACCCGAACACCGGGGAGCTGTTTTTT
>TRBJ2-7|-|-|TRBV2
CASSERGAGDEQYF
TGTGCCAGCAGTGAACGGGGGGCTGGCGACGAGCAGTACTTC
>TRBJ2-6|-|-|TRBV27
CASSLWRGPGANGLTF
TGTGCCAGCAGTTTATGGCGGGGGCCAGGGGCCAACGGCCTGACTTTC
>TRBJ2-7|-|-|TRBV5-1
CASSSGGGNNYEQYF
TGCGCCAGCAGCTCAGGTGGAGGGAACAACTACGAGCAGTACTTC
>TRBJ1-1|once|TRBD1|TRBV7-9
CSSRLGPRQGVTEAFF
TGTTCCAGCAGATTAGGACCTCGACAGGGCGTCACTGAAGCTTTCTTT
>TRBJ1-6|-|TRBD1|TRBV27
CASSYRTGVRNSPLHF
TGTGCCAGCAGTTACCGGACAGGGGTGAGAAATTCACCCCTCCACTTT
>TRBJ2-1|-|-|TRBV7-9
CASSLEEVPYNEQFF
TGTGCCAGCAGCCTAGAGGAGGTTCCCTACAATGAGCAGTTCTTC
>TRBJ1-1|few|-|TRBV9
CASSVEDRTTEAFF
TGTGCCAGCAGCGTAGAAGACAGAACCACTGAAGCTTTCTTT
>TRBJ1-2|-|-|TRBV5-6
CASSLGTSANYGYTF
TGTGCCAGCAGCTTGGGGACATCCGCTAACTATGGCTACACCTTC
>TRBJ1-2|-|TRBD1|TRBV5-6
CASSSFGEGQEYGYTF
TGTGCCAGCAGCTCCTTTGGGGAGGGACAGGAATATGGCTACACCTTC